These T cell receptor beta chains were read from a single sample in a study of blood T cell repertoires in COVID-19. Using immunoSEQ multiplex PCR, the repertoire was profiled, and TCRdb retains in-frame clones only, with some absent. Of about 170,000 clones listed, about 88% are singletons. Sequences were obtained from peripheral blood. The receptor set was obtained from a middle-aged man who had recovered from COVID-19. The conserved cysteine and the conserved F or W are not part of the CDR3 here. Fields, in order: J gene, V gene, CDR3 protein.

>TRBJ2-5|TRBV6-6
ASSYAGQETQY
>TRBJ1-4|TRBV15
ATSRERATATNEKLF
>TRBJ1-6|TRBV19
ASSITQAGSPLH
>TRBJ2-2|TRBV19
ASSIRTANTGELF
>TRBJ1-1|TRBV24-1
ATSDPLGGTPGQKAANTEAF
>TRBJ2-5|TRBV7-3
ASSAQGPETQY
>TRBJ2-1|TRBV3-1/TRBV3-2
ASSPRTGGTYNEQF
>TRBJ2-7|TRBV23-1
ASRPSGHFYEQY
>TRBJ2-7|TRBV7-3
ASSPSLSYEQY
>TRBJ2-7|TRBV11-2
ASSASGRVHEQY
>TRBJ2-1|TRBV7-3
ASSFNRLAGAGEQF
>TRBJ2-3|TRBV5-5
ASSPGGSRTDTQY
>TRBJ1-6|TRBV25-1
ASSELRSPLH
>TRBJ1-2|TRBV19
ASSPTGTASFYGYT
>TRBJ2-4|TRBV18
ASSPYRQGENIQY
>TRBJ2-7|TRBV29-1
SAKTGTDSYEQY
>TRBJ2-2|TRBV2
ASRSGTNSNTGELF
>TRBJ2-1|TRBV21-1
ASSPGGAGGPNEQF
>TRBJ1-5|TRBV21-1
ASSGGQGRNQPQH
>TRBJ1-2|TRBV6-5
ASTAGGAYGYT
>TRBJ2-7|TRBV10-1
ASSEDRGGYEQY
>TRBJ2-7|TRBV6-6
ASSSASGTSEQY
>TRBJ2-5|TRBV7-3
ASSLAGVFGETQY
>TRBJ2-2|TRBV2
ASRDGLAGGMRTGELF
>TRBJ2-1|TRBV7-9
ASSPRDRARENEQF
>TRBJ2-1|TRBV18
ASSLSATPYNEQF
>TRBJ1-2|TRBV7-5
ARSSCIRGRRSYGYT
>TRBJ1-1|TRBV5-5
ASSRTGLSNTEAF
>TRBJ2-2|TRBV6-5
ASSARGLAGELF
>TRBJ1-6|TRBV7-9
ASSSTGQANSPLH
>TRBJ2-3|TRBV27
ASSLIAGDGTQY
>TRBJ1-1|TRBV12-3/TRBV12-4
ASRTGGAEAF